The rows below give T cell receptor beta chains drawn from one sample of a study of early T cells in non-severe SARS-CoV-2 infection. TCRdb reanalysed the 5' RACE reads using MiXCR and keeps one entry per CDR3 protein. Of 100,000 to 120,000 distinct CDR3 sequences listed, roughly 12% are singletons. The material was whole blood, obtained at baseline. The receptors here all came from an adult who was a healthcare worker with PCR-confirmed SARS-CoV-2 infection or an uninfected control (not recorded which). CDR3s leave out the opening cysteine and the closing phenylalanine or tryptophan.

j_call: TRBJ2-7
v_call: TRBV28
cdr3_aa: ASSLMVALSYEQY

j_call: TRBJ2-2
v_call: TRBV19
cdr3_aa: ASSPYLPWAGELF

j_call: TRBJ2-1
v_call: TRBV15
cdr3_aa: ATSRLAGYNEQF

j_call: TRBJ1-6
v_call: TRBV7-9
cdr3_aa: ASSPFNGGNSPLH

j_call: TRBJ2-3
v_call: TRBV6-1
cdr3_aa: ASTQRPGVSTDTQY

j_call: TRBJ2-5
v_call: TRBV3-1
cdr3_aa: ASSQQGAGETQY

j_call: TRBJ1-2
v_call: TRBV28
cdr3_aa: ASKPTGSYGYGYT

j_call: TRBJ1-1
v_call: TRBV19
cdr3_aa: ASSSLGTGRTEAF

j_call: TRBJ2-6
v_call: TRBV20-1
cdr3_aa: SARDSGANVLT

j_call: TRBJ2-7
v_call: TRBV14
cdr3_aa: ASSQDRRDRGYEQY

j_call: TRBJ2-1
v_call: TRBV19
cdr3_aa: ASSRGRGQF

j_call: TRBJ1-5
v_call: TRBV5-1
cdr3_aa: ASREGYNGNQPQH

j_call: TRBJ2-1
v_call: TRBV20-1
cdr3_aa: SARDELRRYNEQF

j_call: TRBJ2-1
v_call: TRBV6-5
cdr3_aa: ASSDGTGFWNEQF

j_call: TRBJ2-1
v_call: TRBV29-1
cdr3_aa: SVVAPGLHYNEQF

j_call: TRBJ2-1
v_call: TRBV7-8
cdr3_aa: ASSLLAGGDEQF

j_call: TRBJ1-1
v_call: TRBV20-1
cdr3_aa: SASLPGGQLNTEAF

j_call: TRBJ2-7
v_call: TRBV10-2
cdr3_aa: ASTRDRGPSYEQY

j_call: TRBJ2-2
v_call: TRBV12-3/TRBV12-4
cdr3_aa: ASRRQGNTGELF

j_call: TRBJ1-1
v_call: TRBV7-3
cdr3_aa: ASSFLQGAKNTEAF

j_call: TRBJ2-1
v_call: TRBV7-6
cdr3_aa: ASSLALRTGVKDEQF

j_call: TRBJ2-3
v_call: TRBV7-8
cdr3_aa: ASSRDAGRTDTQY

j_call: TRBJ2-2
v_call: TRBV5-1
cdr3_aa: ASSTIPADTGELF

j_call: TRBJ1-1
v_call: TRBV6-2/TRBV6-3
cdr3_aa: ASSPPGTGKTEAF

j_call: TRBJ2-7
v_call: TRBV20-1
cdr3_aa: SADRDSEQY

j_call: TRBJ2-1
v_call: TRBV7-6
cdr3_aa: ASSVRTGAYNEQF

j_call: TRBJ2-7
v_call: TRBV4-2
cdr3_aa: ASSQDGQDAYEQY

j_call: TRBJ1-4
v_call: TRBV3-1
cdr3_aa: ASSQGSGGVEKLF

j_call: TRBJ1-1
v_call: TRBV29-1
cdr3_aa: SVGVTGSNTEAF

j_call: TRBJ2-7
v_call: TRBV9
cdr3_aa: ASSAGEITYEQY

j_call: TRBJ2-5
v_call: TRBV2
cdr3_aa: ASSDRGQETQY

j_call: TRBJ2-3
v_call: TRBV29-1
cdr3_aa: SARTGGIDTQY

j_call: TRBJ2-3
v_call: TRBV30
cdr3_aa: AWSVLLDTQY

j_call: TRBJ2-5
v_call: TRBV27
cdr3_aa: ASSWTSGNQETQY

j_call: TRBJ1-1
v_call: TRBV5-1
cdr3_aa: ASSSGFMNTEAF

j_call: TRBJ2-2
v_call: TRBV11-2
cdr3_aa: ASSLAFLGTGELF

j_call: TRBJ2-7
v_call: TRBV2
cdr3_aa: ASRGRSYEQY

j_call: TRBJ2-7
v_call: TRBV7-9
cdr3_aa: ASSPRPLAGGSYEQY

j_call: TRBJ2-7
v_call: TRBV14
cdr3_aa: ASSQDPQGGRDEQY

j_call: TRBJ1-4
v_call: TRBV5-1
cdr3_aa: ASSQGVQEKLF

j_call: TRBJ2-7
v_call: TRBV5-1
cdr3_aa: ASSSDSSYEQY

j_call: TRBJ2-7
v_call: TRBV29-1
cdr3_aa: SVVFRGEQY

j_call: TRBJ1-1
v_call: TRBV7-9
cdr3_aa: ASSLFGGKDTEAF

j_call: TRBJ1-1
v_call: TRBV7-9
cdr3_aa: ASSHTPRQADEAF

j_call: TRBJ2-6
v_call: TRBV20-1
cdr3_aa: SAYGGYGLADSGANVLT

j_call: TRBJ2-3
v_call: TRBV2
cdr3_aa: ASSQGALPTDTQY

j_call: TRBJ1-6
v_call: TRBV4-1
cdr3_aa: ASSPGGPTNSPLH

j_call: TRBJ2-1
v_call: TRBV3-1
cdr3_aa: ASSQESELAAYNEQF

j_call: TRBJ1-2
v_call: TRBV6-1
cdr3_aa: ASSPPGGTGGSGDGYT

j_call: TRBJ2-7
v_call: TRBV7-9
cdr3_aa: ASSRASDSYEQY